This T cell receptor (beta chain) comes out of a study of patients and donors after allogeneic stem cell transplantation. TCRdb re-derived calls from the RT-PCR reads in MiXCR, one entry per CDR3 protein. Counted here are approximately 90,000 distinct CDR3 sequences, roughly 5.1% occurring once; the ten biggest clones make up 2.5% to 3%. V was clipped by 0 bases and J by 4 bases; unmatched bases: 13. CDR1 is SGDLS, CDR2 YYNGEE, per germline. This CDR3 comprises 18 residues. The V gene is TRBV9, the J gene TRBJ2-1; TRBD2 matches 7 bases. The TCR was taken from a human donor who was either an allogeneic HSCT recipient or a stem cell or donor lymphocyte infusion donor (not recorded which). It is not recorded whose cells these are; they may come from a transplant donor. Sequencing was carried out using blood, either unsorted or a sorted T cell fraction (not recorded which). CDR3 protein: CASSVVASVASGYNEQFF. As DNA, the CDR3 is TGTGCCAGCAGCGTAGTGGCATCGGTGGCTAGCGGATACAATGAGCAGTTCTTC. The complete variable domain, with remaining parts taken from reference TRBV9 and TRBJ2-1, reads DSGVTQTPKHLITATGQRVTLRCSPRSGDLSVYWYQQSLDQGLQFLIQYYNGEERAKGNILERFSAQQFPDLHSELNLSSLELGDSALYFCASSVVASVASGYNEQFFGPGTRLTVL.